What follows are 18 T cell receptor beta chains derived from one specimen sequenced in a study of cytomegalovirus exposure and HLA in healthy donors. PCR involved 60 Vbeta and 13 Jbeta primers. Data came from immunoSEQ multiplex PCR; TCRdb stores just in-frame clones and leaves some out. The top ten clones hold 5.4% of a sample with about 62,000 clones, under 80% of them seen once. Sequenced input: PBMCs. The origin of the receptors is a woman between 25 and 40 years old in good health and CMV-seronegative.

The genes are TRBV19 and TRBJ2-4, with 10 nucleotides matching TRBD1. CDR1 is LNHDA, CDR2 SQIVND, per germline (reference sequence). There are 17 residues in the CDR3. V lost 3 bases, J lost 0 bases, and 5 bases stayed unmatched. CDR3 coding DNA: TGTGCCAGTAGTATCGGGGACAGGGGATTAGCCAAAAACATTCAGTACTTC. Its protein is CASSIGDRGLAKNIQYF.

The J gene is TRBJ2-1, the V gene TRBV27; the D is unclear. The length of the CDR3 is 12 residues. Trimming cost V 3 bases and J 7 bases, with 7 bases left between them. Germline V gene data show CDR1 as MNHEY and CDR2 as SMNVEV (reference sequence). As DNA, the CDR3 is TGTGCCAGCAGTTTCCCAGGAAATGAGCAGTTCTTC. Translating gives CASSFPGNEQFF.

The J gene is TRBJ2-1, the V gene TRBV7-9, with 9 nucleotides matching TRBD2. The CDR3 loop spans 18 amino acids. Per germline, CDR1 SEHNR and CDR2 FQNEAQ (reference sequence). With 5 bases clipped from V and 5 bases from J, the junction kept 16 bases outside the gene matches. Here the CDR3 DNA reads TGTGCCAGCAGCCCAGACCTAAGTACGGGACTAGCTCACAATGAGCAGTTCTTC. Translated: CASSPDLSTGLAHNEQFF.

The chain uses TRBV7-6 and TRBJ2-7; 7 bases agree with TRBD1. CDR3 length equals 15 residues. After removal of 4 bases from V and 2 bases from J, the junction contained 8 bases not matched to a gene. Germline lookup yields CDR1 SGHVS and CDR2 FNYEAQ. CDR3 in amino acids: CASSSTEGATYEQYF. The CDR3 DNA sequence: TGTGCCAGCAGCTCCACCGAGGGGGCGACCTACGAGCAGTACTTC.

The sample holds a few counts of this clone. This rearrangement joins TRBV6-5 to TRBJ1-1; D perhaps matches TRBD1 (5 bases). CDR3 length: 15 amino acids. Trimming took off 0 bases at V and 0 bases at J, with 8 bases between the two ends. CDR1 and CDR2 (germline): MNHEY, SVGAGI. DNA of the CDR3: TGTGCCAGCAGTTACTCACGGGGGTTGAACACTGAAGCTTTCTTT. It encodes CASSYSRGLNTEAFF.

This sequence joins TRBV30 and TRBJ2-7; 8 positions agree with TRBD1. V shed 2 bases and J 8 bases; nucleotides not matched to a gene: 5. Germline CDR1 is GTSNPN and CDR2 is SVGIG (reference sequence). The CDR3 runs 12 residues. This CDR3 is CAWSTDRAQQYF. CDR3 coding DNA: TGTGCCTGGAGTACGGACAGGGCCCAGCAGTACTTC. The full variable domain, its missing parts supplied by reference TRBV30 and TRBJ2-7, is SQTIHQWPATLVQPVGSPLSLECTVEGTSNPNLYWYRQAAGRGLQLLFYSVGIGQISSEVPQNLSASRPQDRQFILSSKKLLLSDSGFYLCAWSTDRAQQYFGPGTRLTVT.

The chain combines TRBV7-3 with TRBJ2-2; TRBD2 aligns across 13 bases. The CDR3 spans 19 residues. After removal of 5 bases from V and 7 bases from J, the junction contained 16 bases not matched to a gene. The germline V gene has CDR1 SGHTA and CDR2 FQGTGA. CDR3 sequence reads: CASSRSTSGRPRGGGELFF. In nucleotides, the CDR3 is TGTGCCAGCAGCCGCTCGACTAGCGGGAGGCCACGGGGTGGCGGGGAGCTGTTTTTT.

CDR3 amino acids: CASSLDRRGTGELFF. CDR3 sequence (DNA): TGTGCCAGCAGTTTAGATCGTAGGGGGACCGGGGAGCTGTTTTTT. The V gene is TRBV27, the J gene TRBJ2-2, with a weak D call TRBD1 (6 bases). The V gene's germline CDR1 is MNHEY and CDR2 SMNVEV (reference sequence). This CDR3 comprises 15 residues. V lost 2 bases to trimming and J lost 5 bases, with 12 bases between them.

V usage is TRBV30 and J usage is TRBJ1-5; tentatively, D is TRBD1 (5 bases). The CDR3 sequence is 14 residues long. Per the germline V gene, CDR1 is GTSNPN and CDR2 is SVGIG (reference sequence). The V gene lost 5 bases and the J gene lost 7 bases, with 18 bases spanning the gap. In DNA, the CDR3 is TGTGCCTGGGGGGGACGGGGGACTCGCCAGCCCCAGCATTTT. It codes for CAWGGRGTRQPQHF.

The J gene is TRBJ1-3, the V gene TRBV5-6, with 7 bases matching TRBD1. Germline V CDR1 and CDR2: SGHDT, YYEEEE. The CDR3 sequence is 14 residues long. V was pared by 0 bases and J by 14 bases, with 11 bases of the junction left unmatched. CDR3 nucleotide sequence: TGTGCCAGCAGCTTGGAAAGTAGGACAGGTTTTCTATATTTT. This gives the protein CASSLESRTGFLYF. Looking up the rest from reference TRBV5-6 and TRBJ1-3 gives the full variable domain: DAGVTQSPTHLIKTRGQQVTLRCSPKSGHDTVSWYQQALGQGPQFIFQYYEEEERQRGNFPDRFSGHQFPNYSSELNVNALLLGDSALYLCASSLESRTGFLYFGEGSWLTVV.

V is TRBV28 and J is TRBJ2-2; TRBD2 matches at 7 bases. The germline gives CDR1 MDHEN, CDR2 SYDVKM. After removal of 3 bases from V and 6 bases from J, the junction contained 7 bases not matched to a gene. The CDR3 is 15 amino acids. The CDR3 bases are TGTGCCAGCAGTTTCCGTGGGAGGGTTTCCGGGGAGCTGTTTTTT. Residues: CASSFRGRVSGELFF.

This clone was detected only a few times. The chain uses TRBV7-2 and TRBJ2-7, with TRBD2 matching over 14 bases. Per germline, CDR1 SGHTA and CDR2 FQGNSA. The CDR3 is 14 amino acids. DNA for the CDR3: TGTGCCAGCAGCTTAGGGGGACTAGCGGGAGATGTTGACGTC. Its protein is CASSLGGLAGDVDV.

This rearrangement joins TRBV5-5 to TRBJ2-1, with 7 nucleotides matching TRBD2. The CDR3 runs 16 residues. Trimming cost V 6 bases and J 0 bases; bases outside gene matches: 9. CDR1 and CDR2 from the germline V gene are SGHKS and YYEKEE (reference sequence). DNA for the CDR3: TGTGCCAGCAACCCCTGGGCGGGGGTCTCCTACAATGAGCAGTTCTTC. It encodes CASNPWAGVSYNEQFF.

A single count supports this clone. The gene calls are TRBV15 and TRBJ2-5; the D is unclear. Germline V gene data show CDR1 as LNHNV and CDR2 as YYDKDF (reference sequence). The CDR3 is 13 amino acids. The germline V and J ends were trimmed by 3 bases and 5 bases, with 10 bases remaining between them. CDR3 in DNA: TGTGCCACCAGCAGTGAACTTTCGGAGACCCAGTACTTC. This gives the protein CATSSELSETQYF.

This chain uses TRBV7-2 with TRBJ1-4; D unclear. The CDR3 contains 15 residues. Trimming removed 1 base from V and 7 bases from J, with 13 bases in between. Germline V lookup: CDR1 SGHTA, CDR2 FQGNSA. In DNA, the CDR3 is TGTGCCAGCAGCTTAGGAACGGGGTCGAGTGAAAAACTGTTTTTT. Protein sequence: CASSLGTGSSEKLFF.

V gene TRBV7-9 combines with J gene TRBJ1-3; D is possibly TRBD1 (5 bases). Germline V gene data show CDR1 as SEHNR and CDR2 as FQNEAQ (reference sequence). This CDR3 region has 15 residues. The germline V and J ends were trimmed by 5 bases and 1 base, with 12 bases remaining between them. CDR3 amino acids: CASSPQTASGNTIYF. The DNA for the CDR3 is TGTGCCAGCAGCCCACAGACAGCTTCTGGAAACACCATATATTTT.

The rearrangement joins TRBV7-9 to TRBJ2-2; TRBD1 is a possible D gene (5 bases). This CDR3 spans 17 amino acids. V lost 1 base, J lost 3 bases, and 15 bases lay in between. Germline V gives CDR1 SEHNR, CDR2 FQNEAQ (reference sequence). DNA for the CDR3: TGTGCCAGCAGCTTAGGGTACTCAGGGTCCCACACCGGGGAGCTGTTTTTT. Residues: CASSLGYSGSHTGELFF. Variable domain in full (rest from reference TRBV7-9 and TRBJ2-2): DTGVSQNPRHKITKRGQNVTFRCDPISEHNRLYWYRQTLGQGPEFLTYFQNEAQLEKSRLLSDRFSAERPKGSFSTLEIQRTEQGDSAMYLCASSLGYSGSHTGELFFGEGSRLTVL.

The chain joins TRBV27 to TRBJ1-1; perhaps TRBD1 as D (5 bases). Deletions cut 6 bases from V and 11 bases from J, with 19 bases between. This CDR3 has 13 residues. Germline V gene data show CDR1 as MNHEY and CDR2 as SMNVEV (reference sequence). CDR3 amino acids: CASRGSWGEMAFF. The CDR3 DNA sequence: TGTGCCAGCAGGGGGTCTTGGGGGGAGATGGCTTTCTTT.